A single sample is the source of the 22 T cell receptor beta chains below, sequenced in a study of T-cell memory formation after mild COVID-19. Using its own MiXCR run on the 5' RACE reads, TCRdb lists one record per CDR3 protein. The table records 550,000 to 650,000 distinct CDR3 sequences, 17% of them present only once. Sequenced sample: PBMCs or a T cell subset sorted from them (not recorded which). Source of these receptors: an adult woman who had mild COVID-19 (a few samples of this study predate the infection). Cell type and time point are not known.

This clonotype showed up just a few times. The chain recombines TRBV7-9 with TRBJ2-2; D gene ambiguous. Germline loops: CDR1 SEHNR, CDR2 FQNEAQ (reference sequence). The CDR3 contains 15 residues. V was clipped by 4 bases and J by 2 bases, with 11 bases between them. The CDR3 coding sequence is TGTGCCAGCAGCTCTAGAGACGGAAACACCGGGGAGCTGTTTTTT. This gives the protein CASSSRDGNTGELFF.

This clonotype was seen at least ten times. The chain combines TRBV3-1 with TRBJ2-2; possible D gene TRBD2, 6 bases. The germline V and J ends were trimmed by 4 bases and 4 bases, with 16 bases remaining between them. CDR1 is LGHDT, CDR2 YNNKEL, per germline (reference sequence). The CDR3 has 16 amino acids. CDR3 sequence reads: CASSRILQGGTGELFF. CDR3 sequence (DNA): TGTGCCAGCAGCCGAATCCTCCAGGGAGGCACCGGGGAGCTGTTTTTT.

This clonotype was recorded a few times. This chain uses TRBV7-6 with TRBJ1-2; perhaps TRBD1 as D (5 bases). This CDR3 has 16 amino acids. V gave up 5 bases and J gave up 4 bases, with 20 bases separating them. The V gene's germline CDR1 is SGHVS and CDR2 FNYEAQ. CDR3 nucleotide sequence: TGTGCCAGCAGCCCGGGACTTACACGAACCCTCTATGGCTACACCTTC. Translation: CASSPGLTRTLYGYTF.

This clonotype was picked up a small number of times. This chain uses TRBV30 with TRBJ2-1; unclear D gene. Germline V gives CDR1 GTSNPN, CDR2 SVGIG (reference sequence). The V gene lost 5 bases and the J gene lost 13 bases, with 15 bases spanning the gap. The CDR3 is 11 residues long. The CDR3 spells CAWGKASDQFF. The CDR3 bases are TGTGCCTGGGGGAAAGCTAGTGACCAGTTCTTC.

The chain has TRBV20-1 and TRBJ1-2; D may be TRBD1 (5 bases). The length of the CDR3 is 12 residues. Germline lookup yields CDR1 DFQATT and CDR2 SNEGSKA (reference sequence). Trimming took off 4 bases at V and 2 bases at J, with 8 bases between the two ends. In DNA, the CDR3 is TGCAGTGCTACGGACAAGAACTATGGCTACACCTTC. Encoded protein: CSATDKNYGYTF.

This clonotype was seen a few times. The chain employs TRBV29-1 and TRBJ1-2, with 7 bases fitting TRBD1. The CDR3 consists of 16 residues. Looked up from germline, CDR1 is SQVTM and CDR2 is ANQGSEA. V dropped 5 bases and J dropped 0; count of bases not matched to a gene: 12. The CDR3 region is CSVFPDRDLTNYGYTF. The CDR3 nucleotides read TGCAGCGTTTTCCCCGACAGGGACTTGACTAACTATGGCTACACCTTC.

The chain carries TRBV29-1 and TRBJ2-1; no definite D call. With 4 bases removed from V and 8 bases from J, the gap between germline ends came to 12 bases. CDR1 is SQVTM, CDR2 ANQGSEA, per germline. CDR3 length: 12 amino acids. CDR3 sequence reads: CSVAPAKDEQFF. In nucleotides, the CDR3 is TGCAGCGTTGCTCCAGCGAAAGATGAGCAGTTCTTC.

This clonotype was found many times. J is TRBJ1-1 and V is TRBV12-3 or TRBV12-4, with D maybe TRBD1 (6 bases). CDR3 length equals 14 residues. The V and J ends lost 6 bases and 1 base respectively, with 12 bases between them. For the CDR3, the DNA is TGTGCCAGCAGCATGGGACACGGGAACACTGAAGCTTTCTTT. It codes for CASSMGHGNTEAFF.

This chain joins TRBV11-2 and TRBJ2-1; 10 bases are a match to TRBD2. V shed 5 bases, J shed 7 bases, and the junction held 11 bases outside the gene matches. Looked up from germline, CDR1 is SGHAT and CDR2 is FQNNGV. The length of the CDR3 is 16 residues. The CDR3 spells CASSPLSGRVGNEQFF. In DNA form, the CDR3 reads TGTGCCAGCAGCCCCCTAAGCGGGAGGGTTGGGAATGAGCAGTTCTTC.

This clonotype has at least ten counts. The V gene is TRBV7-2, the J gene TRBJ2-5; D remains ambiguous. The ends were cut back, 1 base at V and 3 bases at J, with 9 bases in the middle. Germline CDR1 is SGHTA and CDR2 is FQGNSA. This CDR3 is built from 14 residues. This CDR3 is CASSLDVQEETQYF. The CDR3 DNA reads TGTGCCAGCAGCTTAGATGTCCAAGAAGAGACCCAGTACTTC.

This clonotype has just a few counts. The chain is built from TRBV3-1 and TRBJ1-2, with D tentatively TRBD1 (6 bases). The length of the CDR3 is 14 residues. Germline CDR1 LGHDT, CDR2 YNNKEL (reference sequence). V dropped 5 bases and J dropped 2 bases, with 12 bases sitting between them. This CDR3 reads CASSARTENYGYTF. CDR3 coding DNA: TGTGCCAGCAGCGCGCGGACAGAAAACTATGGCTACACCTTC.

As DNA, the CDR3 is TGTGCCAGCTCACCCTTGGACAGGGTGAACACTGAAGCTTTCTTT. It translates to CASSPLDRVNTEAFF. The gene calls are TRBV18 and TRBJ1-1, with 8 bases matching TRBD1. Germline values: CDR1 KGHSH, CDR2 LQKENI. V trimming: 3 bases; J trimming: 0 bases; junction bases outside the gene matches: 3. CDR3 length: 15 residues.

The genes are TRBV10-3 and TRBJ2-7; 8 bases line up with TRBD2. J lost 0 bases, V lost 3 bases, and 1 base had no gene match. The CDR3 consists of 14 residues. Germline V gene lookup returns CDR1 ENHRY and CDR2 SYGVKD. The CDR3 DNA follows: TGTGCCATCAGTGAACTAGCGGACTCCTACGAGCAGTACTTC. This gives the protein CAISELADSYEQYF.

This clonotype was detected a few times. DNA for the CDR3: TGTGCCACCAGTGATCCCGTCGGCACAGATACGCAGTATTTT. This encodes CATSDPVGTDTQYF. The chain recombines TRBV24-1 with TRBJ2-3; D uncertain. This CDR3 contains 14 residues. V dropped 3 bases and J dropped 1 base, with 7 bases sitting between them. Looked up from germline, CDR1 is KGHDR and CDR2 is SFDVKD.

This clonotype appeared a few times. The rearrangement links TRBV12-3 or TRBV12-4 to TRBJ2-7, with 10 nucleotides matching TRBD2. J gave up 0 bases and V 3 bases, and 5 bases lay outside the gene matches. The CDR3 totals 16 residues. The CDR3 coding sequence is TGTGCCAGCAGTTTCTCGACTAGCGGGTCCTCCTACGAGCAGTACTTC. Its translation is CASSFSTSGSSYEQYF.

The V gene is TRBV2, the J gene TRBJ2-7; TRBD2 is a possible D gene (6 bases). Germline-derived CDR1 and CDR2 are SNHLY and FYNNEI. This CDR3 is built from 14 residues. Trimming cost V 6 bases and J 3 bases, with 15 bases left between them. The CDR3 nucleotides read TGTGCCAGCAGGGGGACTGGGCCAGGCTACGAGCAGTACTTC. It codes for CASRGTGPGYEQYF.

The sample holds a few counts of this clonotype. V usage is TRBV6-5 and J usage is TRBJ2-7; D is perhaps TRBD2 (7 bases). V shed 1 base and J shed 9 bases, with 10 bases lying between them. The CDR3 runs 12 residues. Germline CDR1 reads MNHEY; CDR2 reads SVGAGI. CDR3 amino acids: CASSYWGGGQYF. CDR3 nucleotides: TGTGCCAGCAGTTACTGGGGGGGCGGGCAGTACTTC.

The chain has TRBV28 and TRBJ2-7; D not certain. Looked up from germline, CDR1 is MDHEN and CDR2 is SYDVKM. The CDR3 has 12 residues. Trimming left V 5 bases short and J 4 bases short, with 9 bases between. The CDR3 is CASSPIGYEQYF. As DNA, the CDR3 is TGTGCCAGCAGTCCGATAGGGTACGAGCAGTACTTC.

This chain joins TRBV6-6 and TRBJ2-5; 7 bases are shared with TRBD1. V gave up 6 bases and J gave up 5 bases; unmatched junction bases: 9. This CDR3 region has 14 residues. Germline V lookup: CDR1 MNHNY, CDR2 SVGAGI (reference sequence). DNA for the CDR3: TGTGCCAGCAGCCGACAGGGCCTACAGGAGACCCAGTACTTC. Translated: CASSRQGLQETQYF.

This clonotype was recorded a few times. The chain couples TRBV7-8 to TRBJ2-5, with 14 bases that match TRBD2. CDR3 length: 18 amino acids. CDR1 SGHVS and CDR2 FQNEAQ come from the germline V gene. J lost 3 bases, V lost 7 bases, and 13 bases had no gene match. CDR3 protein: CASTVVTGTSGSKETQYF. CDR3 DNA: TGTGCCAGCACCGTGGTGACCGGGACTAGCGGGAGTAAAGAGACCCAGTACTTC.

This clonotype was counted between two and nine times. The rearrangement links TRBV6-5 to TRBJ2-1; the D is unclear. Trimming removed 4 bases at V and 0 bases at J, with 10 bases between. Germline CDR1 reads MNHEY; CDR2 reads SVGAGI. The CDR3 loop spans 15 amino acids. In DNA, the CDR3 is TGTGCCAGCAGTTCCCCTACAAGCTCCTACAATGAGCAGTTCTTC. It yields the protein CASSSPTSSYNEQFF.

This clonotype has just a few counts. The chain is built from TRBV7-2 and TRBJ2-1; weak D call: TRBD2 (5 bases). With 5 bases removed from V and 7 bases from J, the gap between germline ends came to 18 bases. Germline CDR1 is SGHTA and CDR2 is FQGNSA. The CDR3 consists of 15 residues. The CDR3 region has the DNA TGTGCCAGCAGCCAGCCCACTGCGGGCCGGAATGAGCAGTTCTTC. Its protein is CASSQPTAGRNEQFF.